This is a list of T cell receptor beta chains from one sample in a study of cytotoxic CD8 clonotypes in ibrutinib-treated CLL. The protocol was immunoSEQ multiplex PCR, while the TCRdb copy is restricted to in-frame clones and leaves out a portion. This sample carries 150,000 or so clones, approximately 75% of them seen once, and the ten largest clones take around 30%. The specimen was PBMCs, collected after 12 months of ibrutinib treatment. The receptors were sampled from a human donor with chronic lymphocytic leukemia. The CDR3 runs from the conserved cysteine through the conserved F or W. A D gene is named only where the DNA matches it firmly. Where a row states a size, it is once, few, many or the class of an expanded clone; other rows omit it.

DNA: TGCGCCAGCAGCCAAGATCCTAGCACCCAAGAGACCCAGTACTTC
CDR3: CASSQDPSTQETQYF
J: TRBJ2-5
D: .
V: TRBV4-1
size: few

DNA: TGTGCCACGAGAGAGGGTTCGCTCAACACTGAAGCTTTCTTT
CDR3: CATREGSLNTEAFF
J: TRBJ1-1
D: .
V: TRBV7-9
size: .

DNA: TGTGCCACCAGCAGAGATCCCGTTGGGTACGAGCAGTACTTC
CDR3: CATSRDPVGYEQYF
J: TRBJ2-7
D: .
V: TRBV15
size: .

DNA: TGCGCCAGCAGCTTGGAAGGCCAGAGTTGGGGTACGGCGGGCTACACCTTC
CDR3: CASSLEGQSWGTAGYTF
J: TRBJ1-2
D: .
V: TRBV5-1
size: .

DNA: TGTGCCAGCAGTGAACCCGGGACAGGCTTCTACGAGCAGTACTTC
CDR3: CASSEPGTGFYEQYF
J: TRBJ2-7
D: TRBD1
V: TRBV6-1
size: .

DNA: TGTGCCAGTAGTATTTGGACAGGGACAGGTGGCTACACCTTC
CDR3: CASSIWTGTGGYTF
J: TRBJ1-2
D: TRBD1
V: TRBV19
size: .

DNA: TGCGCCAGCAGCGGATCCCCCCGGGAGGGGAGGGGCGGGGAGCTGTTTTTT
CDR3: CASSGSPREGRGGELFF
J: TRBJ2-2
D: TRBD2
V: TRBV4-1
size: .

DNA: TGTGCCAGCAGCTTAAATCTAGGTTCCACAGATACGCAGTATTTT
CDR3: CASSLNLGSTDTQYF
J: TRBJ2-3
D: .
V: TRBV7-9
size: many

DNA: TGTGCCAGCAGCCTGTGCAGGGGGCTAAGACCCCAGCATTTT
CDR3: CASSLCRGLRPQHF
J: TRBJ1-5
D: .
V: TRBV21-1
size: .

DNA: TGTGCCAGCTCACCGAGGACAGGGAATGAAAAACTGTTTTTT
CDR3: CASSPRTGNEKLFF
J: TRBJ1-4
D: TRBD1
V: TRBV18
size: once

DNA: TGTGCCTGGACCGGCGGGAGGGCTGACGAGCAGTACTTC
CDR3: CAWTGGRADEQYF
J: TRBJ2-7
D: TRBD2
V: TRBV30
size: .

DNA: TGTGCCAGCAGCCAAAACACCGGGGAGCTGTTTTTT
CDR3: CASSQNTGELFF
J: TRBJ2-2
D: .
V: TRBV14
size: .

DNA: TGCAGCGTTGATCCGCGGGGGGTTGGAAACACTGAAGCTTTCTTT
CDR3: CSVDPRGVGNTEAFF
J: TRBJ1-1
D: .
V: TRBV29-1
size: .

DNA: TGCGCCAGCAGCCAAGGCGGTCTAACCTCGAACACTGAAGCTTTCTTT
CDR3: CASSQGGLTSNTEAFF
J: TRBJ1-1
D: .
V: TRBV4-3
size: .

DNA: TGTGCCAGCAGCCTCGGGACTCCTGCCTACGAGCAGTACTTC
CDR3: CASSLGTPAYEQYF
J: TRBJ2-7
D: .
V: TRBV7-2
size: few

DNA: TGCGCCAGCAGCCCGCAGTACACCGGGGAGCTGTTTTTT
CDR3: CASSPQYTGELFF
J: TRBJ2-2
D: .
V: TRBV5-1
size: .

DNA: TGTGCCAGCAGCTTTAGCGGGACTCGCACAGATACGCAGTATTTT
CDR3: CASSFSGTRTDTQYF
J: TRBJ2-3
D: TRBD2
V: TRBV7-2
size: .

DNA: TGTGCCAGCAGCCGTGGGACGGGTCAGGGACTAAACACCGGGGAGCTGTTTTTT
CDR3: CASSRGTGQGLNTGELFF
J: TRBJ2-2
D: TRBD2
V: TRBV9
size: .

DNA: TGTGCCAGTCAGGGGGCGCCTGATTCACCCCTCCACTTT
CDR3: CASQGAPDSPLHF
J: TRBJ1-6
D: TRBD1
V: TRBV6-5
size: .

DNA: TGTGCCAGCAGCTTAGCGGGCGGGGCCGCTAGCGCAGATACGCAGTATTTT
CDR3: CASSLAGGAASADTQYF
J: TRBJ2-3
D: .
V: TRBV7-2
size: once

DNA: TGTGCCATCAGTGCTGACAGGGGCGGATCCGGGGAGCTGTTTTTT
CDR3: CAISADRGGSGELFF
J: TRBJ2-2
D: TRBD1
V: TRBV10-3
size: .

DNA: TGCGCCAGCAGCCAAGGGGGACTAGCGGGATGGGAGACCCAGTACTTC
CDR3: CASSQGGLAGWETQYF
J: TRBJ2-5
D: TRBD2
V: TRBV4-3
size: .